This T cell receptor beta chain is drawn from a study of high-grade serous ovarian cancer treatment subgroups. Turning to the study itself: Samples averaged roughly 15,000 reads and 7,000 or so unique TCR beta rearrangements. Overall study findings and caveats: Without spatial data, bulk sequencing limits insight into HGSC tumor diversity. TCR clonal relatedness correlated positively with neoantigen level. Only CDR3 was analyzed; CDR1 and CDR2 were not.

This CDR3 region has 11 residues. V was clipped by 7 bases and J by 8 bases, with 14 bases between them. Germline CDR1 SQVTM, CDR2 ANQGSEA. Assay used: immunoSEQ multiplex PCR; TCRdb lists only in-frame clones, some missing. The sample shows about 28,000 clones, 84% of them seen only once. A note on this clone: Its antigen remains unknown.

Tumor samples were taken before definitive surgery or chemotherapy. Sequencing was done on a sample of tumor tissue. V usage is TRBV29-1 and J usage is TRBJ1-2; possible D gene TRBD1, 5 bases. This receptor was taken from a human donor with high-grade serous ovarian cancer. CDR3 DNA sequence: TGCAGCGCCGGCAGGGATAACGGCTACACCTTC. Translation gives CSAGRDNGYTF.